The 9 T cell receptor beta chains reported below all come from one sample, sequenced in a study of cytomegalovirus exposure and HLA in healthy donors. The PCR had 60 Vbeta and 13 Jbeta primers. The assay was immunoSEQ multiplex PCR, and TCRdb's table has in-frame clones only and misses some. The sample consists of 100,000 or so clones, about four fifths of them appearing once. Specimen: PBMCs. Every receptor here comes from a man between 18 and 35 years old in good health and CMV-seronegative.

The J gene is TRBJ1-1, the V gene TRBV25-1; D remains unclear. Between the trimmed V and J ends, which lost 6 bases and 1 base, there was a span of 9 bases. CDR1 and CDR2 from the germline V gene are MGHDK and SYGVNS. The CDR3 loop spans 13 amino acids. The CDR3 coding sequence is TGTGCCAGCAGACGACATACGAACACTGAAGCTTTCTTT. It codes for CASRRHTNTEAFF.

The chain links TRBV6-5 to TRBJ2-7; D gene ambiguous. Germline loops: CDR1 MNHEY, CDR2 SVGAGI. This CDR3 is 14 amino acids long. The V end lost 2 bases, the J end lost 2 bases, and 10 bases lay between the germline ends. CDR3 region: CASSYAAPTYEQYF. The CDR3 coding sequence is TGTGCCAGCAGTTACGCAGCGCCCACCTACGAGCAGTACTTC.

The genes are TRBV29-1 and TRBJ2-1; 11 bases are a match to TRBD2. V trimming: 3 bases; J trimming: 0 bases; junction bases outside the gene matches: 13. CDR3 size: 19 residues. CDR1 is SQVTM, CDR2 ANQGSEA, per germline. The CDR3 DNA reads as TGCAGCGTTGACCACGGACTAGCGGGTACCCTGAGCTCCTACAATGAGCAGTTCTTC. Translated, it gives CSVDHGLAGTLSSYNEQFF.

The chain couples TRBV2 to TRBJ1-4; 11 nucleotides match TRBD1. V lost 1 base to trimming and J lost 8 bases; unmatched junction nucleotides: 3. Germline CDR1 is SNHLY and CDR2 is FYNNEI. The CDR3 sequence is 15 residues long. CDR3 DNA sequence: TGTGCCAGCAGTGAAGGGGACAGGGGGAACGAAAAACTGTTTTTT. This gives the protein CASSEGDRGNEKLFF.

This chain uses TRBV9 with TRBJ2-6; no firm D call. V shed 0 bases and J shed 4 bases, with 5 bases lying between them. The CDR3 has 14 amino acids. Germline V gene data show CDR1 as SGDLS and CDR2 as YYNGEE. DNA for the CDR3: TGTGCCAGCAGCGTAGATCTGGGGGCCAACGTCCTGACTTTC. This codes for CASSVDLGANVLTF. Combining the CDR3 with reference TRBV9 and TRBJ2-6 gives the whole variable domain DSGVTQTPKHLITATGQRVTLRCSPRSGDLSVYWYQQSLDQGLQFLIQYYNGEERAKGNILERFSAQQFPDLHSELNLSSLELGDSALYFCASSVDLGANVLTFGAGSRLTVL.

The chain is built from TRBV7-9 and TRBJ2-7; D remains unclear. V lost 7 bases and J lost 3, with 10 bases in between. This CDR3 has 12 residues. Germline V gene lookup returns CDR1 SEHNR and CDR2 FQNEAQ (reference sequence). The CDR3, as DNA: TGTGCCAGCACCGTCTCCTACTACGAGCAGTACTTC. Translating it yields CASTVSYYEQYF.

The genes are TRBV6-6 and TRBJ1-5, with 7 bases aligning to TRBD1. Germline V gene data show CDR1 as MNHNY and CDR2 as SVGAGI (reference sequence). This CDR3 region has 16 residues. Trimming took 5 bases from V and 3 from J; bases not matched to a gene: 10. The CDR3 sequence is CASSPMDRTFNQPQHF. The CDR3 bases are TGTGCCAGCAGTCCCATGGACAGGACCTTCAATCAGCCCCAGCATTTT.

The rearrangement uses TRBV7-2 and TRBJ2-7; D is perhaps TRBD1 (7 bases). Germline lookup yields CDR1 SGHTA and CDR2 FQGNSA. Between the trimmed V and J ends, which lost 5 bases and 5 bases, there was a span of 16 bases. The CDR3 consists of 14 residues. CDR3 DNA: TGTGCCAGCAGCCAGCCAGGGGGGTTCCACGAGCAGTACTTC. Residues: CASSQPGGFHEQYF.

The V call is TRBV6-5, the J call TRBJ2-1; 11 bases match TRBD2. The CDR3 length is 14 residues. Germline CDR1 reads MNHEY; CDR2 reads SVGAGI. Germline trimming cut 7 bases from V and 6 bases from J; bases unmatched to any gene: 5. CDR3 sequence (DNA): TGTGCCAGCACCCGGGGACTAGCGGTCAATGAGCAGTTCTTC. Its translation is CASTRGLAVNEQFF.